The source of this T cell receptor beta chain is a study of T cells in Graves' hyperthyroidism and ophthalmopathy. With duration under 3 months, ophthalmopathy was active: Clinical Activity Score at least 3, NOSPECS at least 4. Orbital computed tomography and thyroid ultrasound, together with serum TRAb and thyroxine and clinical symptoms, were used for diagnoses. This clonotype was seen ten or more times. Its antigen remains unidentified. The study, taken as a whole, reports: Using 13 V-J features, a model discriminated ophthalmopathy from stable hyperthyroidism. In blood, most of the thyroid clonotypes expanded above 0.001 were also present.

The CDR3 spans 13 residues. V shed 5 bases and J shed 7 bases, with 9 bases lying between them. Germline CDR1 and CDR2: MDHEN and SYDVKM. Authors of the study amplified TCR beta CDR3 regions from RNA transcripts. Carried out on the TCR CDR3, a first-round RT-PCR used the HTBI primer set. TCRdb passed the multiplex PCR reads through MiXCR, listing each CDR3 protein once. The sample consists of 490,000 or so distinct CDR3 sequences, nearly 20% of them appearing once. The sequence came from a man between 35 and 55 years old with Graves' ophthalmopathy. The chain links TRBV28 to TRBJ1-6; D is perhaps TRBD1 (5 bases). Sequences were obtained from blood. The CDR3 spells CASSLPGNSPLHF. CDR3 nucleotides: TGTGCCAGCAGTCTTCCAGGGAATTCACCCCTCCACTTT.